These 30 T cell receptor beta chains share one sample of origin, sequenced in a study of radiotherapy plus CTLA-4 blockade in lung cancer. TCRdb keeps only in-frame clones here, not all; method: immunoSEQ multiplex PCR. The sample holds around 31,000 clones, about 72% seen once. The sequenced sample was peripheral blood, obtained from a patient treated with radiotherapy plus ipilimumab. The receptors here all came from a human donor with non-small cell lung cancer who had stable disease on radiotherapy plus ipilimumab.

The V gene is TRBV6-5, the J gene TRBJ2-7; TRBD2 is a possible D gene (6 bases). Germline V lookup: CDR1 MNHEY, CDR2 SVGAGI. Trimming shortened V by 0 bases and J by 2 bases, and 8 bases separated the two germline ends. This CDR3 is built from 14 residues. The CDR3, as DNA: TGTGCCAGCAGTTACTCTCCGGGGGCCTACGAGCAGTACTTC. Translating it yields CASSYSPGAYEQYF.

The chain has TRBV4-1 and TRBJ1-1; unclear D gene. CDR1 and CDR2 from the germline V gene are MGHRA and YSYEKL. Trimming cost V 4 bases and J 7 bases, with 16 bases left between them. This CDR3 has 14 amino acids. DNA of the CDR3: TGCGCCAGCAGCCTGAACATAGGACGGTTTGAAGCTTTCTTT. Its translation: CASSLNIGRFEAFF.

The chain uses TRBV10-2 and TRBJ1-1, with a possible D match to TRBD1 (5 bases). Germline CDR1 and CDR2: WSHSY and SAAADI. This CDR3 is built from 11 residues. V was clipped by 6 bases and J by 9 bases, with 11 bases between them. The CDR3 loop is CASRQTEKAFF. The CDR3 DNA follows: TGCGCCAGCAGACAGACAGAGAAAGCTTTCTTT.

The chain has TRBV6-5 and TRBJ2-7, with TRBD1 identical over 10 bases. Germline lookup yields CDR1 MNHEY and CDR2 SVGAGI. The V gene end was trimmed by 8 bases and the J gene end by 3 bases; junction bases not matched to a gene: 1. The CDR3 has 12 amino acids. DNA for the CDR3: TGTGCCAGCGGGACAGGGGTCTACGAGCAGTACTTC. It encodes CASGTGVYEQYF.

The CDR3 region has the DNA TGTGCCAGCAGTTGGAACAGGCAGTACGAGCAGTACGTC. As protein: CASSWNRQYEQYV. This sequence joins TRBV6-1 and TRBJ2-7; a possible D gene is TRBD1 (5 bases). In germline, CDR1 is MNHNS, CDR2 SASEGT. Trimming cost V 5 bases and J 4 bases, with 12 bases left between them. The CDR3 runs to 13 residues.

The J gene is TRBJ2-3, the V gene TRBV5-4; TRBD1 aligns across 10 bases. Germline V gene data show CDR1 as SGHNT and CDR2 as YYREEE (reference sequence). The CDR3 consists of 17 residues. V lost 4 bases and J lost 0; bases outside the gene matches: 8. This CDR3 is CASSPHGQGVSTDTQYF. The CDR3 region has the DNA TGTGCCAGCAGCCCACACGGACAGGGGGTGAGCACAGATACGCAGTATTTT.

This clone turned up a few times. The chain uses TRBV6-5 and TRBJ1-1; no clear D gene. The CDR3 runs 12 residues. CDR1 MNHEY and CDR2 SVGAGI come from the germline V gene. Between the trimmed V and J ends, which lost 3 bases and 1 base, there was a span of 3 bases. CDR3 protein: CASSYPNTEAFF. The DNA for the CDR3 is TGTGCCAGCAGTTATCCGAACACTGAAGCTTTCTTT.

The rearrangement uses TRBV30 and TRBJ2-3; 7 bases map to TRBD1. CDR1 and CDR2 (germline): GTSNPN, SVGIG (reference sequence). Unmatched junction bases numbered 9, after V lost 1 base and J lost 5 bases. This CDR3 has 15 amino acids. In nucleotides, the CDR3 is TGTGCCTGGAGTGGAGGGGGCAGACGAGGAGATACGCAGTATTTT. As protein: CAWSGGGRRGDTQYF.

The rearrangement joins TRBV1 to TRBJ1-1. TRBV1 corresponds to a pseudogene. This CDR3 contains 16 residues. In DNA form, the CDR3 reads TGCACCAGCAGCCAAGGGACTTCCCCAGTGGTCCCTGAAGCTTTCTTT. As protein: CTSSQGTSPVVPEAFF.

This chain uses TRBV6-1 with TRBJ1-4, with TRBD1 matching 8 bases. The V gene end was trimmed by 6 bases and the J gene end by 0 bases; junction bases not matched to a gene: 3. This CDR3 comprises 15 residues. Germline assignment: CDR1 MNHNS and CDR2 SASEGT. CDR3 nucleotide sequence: TGTGCCAGCAGGAAACAGGGGGCAACTAATGAAAAACTGTTTTTT. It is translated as CASRKQGATNEKLFF.

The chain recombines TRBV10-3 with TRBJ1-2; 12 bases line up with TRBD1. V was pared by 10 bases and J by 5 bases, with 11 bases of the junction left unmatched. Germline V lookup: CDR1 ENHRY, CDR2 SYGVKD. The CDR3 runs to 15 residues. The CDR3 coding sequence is TGTGCCACCTCTGGGACAGGGGGCGTTAGTTATGGCTACACCTTC. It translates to CATSGTGGVSYGYTF.

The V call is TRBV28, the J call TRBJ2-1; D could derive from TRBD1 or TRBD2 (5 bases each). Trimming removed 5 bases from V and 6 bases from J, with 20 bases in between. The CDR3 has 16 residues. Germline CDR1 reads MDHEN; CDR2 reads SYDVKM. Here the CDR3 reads CASSPGGPGQANEQFF. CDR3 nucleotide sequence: TGTGCCAGCAGTCCCGGTGGTCCGGGGCAGGCCAATGAGCAGTTCTTC. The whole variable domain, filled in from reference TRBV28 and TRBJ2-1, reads DVKVTQSSRYLVKRTGEKVFLECVQDMDHENMFWYRQDPGLGLRLIYFSYDVKMKEKGDIPEGYSVSREKKERFSLILESASTNQTSMYLCASSPGGPGQANEQFFGPGTRLTVL.

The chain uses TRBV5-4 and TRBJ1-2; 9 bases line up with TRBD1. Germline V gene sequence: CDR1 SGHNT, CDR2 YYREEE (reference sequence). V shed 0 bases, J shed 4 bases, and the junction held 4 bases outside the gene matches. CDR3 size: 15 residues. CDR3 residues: CASSLALDRGYGYTF. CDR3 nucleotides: TGTGCCAGCAGCTTGGCTCTGGACAGGGGCTATGGCTACACCTTC.

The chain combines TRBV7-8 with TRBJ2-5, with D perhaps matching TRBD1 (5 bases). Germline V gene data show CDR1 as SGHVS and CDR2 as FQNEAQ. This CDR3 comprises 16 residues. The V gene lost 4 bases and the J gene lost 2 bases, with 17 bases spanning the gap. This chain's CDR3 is CASSSLDTLYQETQYF. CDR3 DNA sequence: TGTGCCAGCAGCTCCTTGGACACACTTTATCAAGAGACCCAGTACTTC.

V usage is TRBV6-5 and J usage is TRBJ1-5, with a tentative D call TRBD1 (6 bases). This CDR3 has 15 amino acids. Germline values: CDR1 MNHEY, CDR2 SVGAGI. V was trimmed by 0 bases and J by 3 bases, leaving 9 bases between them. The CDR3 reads CASSYSLGANQPQHF. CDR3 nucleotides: TGTGCCAGCAGTTACTCTCTGGGGGCCAATCAGCCCCAGCATTTT.

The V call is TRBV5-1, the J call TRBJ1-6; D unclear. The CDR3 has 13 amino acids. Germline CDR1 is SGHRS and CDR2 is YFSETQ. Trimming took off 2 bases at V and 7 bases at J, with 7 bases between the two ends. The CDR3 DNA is TGCGCCAGCAGCTTAGGGCCGAATTCACCCCTCCACTTT. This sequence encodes CASSLGPNSPLHF. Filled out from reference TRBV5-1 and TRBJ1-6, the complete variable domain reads KAGVTQTPRYLIKTRGQQVTLSCSPISGHRSVSWYQQTPGQGLQFLFEYFSETQRNKGNFPGRFSGRQFSNSRSEMNVSTLELGDSALYLCASSLGPNSPLHFGNGTRLTVT.

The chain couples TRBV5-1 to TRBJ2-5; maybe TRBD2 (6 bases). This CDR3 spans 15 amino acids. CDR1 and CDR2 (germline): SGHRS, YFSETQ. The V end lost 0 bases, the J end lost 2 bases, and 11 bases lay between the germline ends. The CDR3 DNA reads TGCGCCAGCAGCTTGGCGGCGGGGCAACAAGAGACCCAGTACTTC. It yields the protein CASSLAAGQQETQYF. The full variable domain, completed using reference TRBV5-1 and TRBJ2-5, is KAGVTQTPRYLIKTRGQQVTLSCSPISGHRSVSWYQQTPGQGLQFLFEYFSETQRNKGNFPGRFSGRQFSNSRSEMNVSTLELGDSALYLCASSLAAGQQETQYFGPGTRLLVL.

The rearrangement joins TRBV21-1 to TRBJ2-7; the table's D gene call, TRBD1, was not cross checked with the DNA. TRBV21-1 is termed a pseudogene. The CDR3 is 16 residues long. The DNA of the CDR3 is TGTGCCAGCAGCAAACACCCGGGGACACCGTTGTACGAGCAGTACGTC. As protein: CASSKHPGTPLYEQYV.

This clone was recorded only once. The CDR3 is CASTVGQGFRYEQYF. DNA for the CDR3: TGTGCCAGCACCGTGGGACAGGGGTTTCGATACGAGCAGTACTTC. The V and J genes are TRBV6-5 and TRBJ2-7; 10 bases are a match to TRBD1. CDR3 length: 15 residues. Germline V CDR1 and CDR2: MNHEY, SVGAGI. V dropped 7 bases and J dropped 4; count of bases not matched to a gene: 10.

The CDR3 sequence is CASSSRRDRGSYEQYF. For the CDR3, the DNA is TGCGCCAGCAGCTCTCGCCGGGACAGAGGTTCCTACGAGCAGTACTTC. This chain uses TRBV5-1 with TRBJ2-7; 7 bases align to TRBD1. This CDR3 comprises 16 residues. Germline CDR1 and CDR2: SGHRS and YFSETQ. J gave up 1 base and V 3 bases, and 10 bases lay outside the gene matches. Full variable domain (outside the CDR3, taken from reference TRBV5-1 and TRBJ2-7): KAGVTQTPRYLIKTRGQQVTLSCSPISGHRSVSWYQQTPGQGLQFLFEYFSETQRNKGNFPGRFSGRQFSNSRSEMNVSTLELGDSALYLCASSSRRDRGSYEQYFGPGTRLTVT.

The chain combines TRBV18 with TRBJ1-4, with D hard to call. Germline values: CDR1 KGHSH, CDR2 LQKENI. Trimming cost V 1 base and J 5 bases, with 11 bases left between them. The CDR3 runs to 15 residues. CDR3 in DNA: TGTGCCAGCTCACCACTAAGCGTAGGCAATGAAAAACTGTTTTTT. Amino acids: CASSPLSVGNEKLFF.

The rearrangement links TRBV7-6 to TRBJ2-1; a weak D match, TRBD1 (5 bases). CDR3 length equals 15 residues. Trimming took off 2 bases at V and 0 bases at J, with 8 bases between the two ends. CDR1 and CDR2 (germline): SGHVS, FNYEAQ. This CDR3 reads CASSLMTDSYNEQFF. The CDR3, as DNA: TGTGCCAGCAGCTTAATGACAGACTCCTACAATGAGCAGTTCTTC. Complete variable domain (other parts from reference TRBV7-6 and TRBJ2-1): GAGVSQSPRYKVTKRGQDVALRCDPISGHVSLYWYRQALGQGPEFLTYFNYEAQQDKSGLPNDRFSAERPEGSISTLTIQRTEQRDSAMYRCASSLMTDSYNEQFFGPGTRLTVL.

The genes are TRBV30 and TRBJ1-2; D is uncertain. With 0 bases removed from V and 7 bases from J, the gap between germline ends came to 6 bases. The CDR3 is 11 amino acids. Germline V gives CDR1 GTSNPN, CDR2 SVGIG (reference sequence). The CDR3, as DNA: TGTGCCTGGAGTGTTACACTTGGCTACACCTTC. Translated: CAWSVTLGYTF.

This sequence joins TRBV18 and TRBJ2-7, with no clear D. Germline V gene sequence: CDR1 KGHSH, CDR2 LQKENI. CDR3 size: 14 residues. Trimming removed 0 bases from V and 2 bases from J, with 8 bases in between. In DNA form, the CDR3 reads TGTGCCAGCTCACCACCGGTACAGCCCTACGAGCAGTACGTC. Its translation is CASSPPVQPYEQYV.

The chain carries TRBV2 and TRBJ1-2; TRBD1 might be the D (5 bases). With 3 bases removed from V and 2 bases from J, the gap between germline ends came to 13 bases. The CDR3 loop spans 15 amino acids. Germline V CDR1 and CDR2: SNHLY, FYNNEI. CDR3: CASSDSLGTNYGYTF. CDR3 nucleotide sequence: TGTGCCAGCAGTGACTCCCTGGGGACGAACTATGGCTACACCTTC. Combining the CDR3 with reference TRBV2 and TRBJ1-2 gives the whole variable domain EPEVTQTPSHQVTQMGQEVILRCVPISNHLYFYWYRQILGQKVEFLVSFYNNEISEKSEIFDDQFSVERPDGSNFTLKIRSTKLEDSAMYFCASSDSLGTNYGYTFGSGTRLTVV.

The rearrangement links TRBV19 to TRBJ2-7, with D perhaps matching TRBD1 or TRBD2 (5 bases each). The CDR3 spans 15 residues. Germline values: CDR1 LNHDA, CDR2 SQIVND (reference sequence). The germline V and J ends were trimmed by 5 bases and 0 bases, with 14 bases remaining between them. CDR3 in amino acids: CASSGTSSYSYEQYF. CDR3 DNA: TGTGCCAGTAGTGGGACCAGCAGTTACTCCTACGAGCAGTACTTC.

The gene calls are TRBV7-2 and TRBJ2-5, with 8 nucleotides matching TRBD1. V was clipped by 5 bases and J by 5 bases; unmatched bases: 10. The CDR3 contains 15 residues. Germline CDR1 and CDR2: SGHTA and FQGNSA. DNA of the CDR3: TGTGCCAGCAGCCCACGAACAGGGGGAAGGGAGACCCAGTACTTC. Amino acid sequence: CASSPRTGGRETQYF.

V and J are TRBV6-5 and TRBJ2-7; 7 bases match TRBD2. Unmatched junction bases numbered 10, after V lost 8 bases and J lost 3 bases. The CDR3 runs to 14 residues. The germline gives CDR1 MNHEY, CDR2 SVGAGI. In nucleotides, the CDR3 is TGTGCCAGCGGCCGCCGGGACTACAACTACGAGCAGTACTTC. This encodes CASGRRDYNYEQYF.

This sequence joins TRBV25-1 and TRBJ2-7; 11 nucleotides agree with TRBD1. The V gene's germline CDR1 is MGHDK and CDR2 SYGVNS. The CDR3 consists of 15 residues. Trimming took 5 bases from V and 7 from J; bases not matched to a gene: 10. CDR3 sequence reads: CASSPRTGGLREQYV. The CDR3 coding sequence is TGTGCCAGCAGTCCTAGGACAGGGGGCCTTCGGGAGCAGTACGTC.

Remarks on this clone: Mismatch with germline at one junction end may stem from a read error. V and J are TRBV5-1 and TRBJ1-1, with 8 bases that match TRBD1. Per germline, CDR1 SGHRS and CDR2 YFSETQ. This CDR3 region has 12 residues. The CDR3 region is CASSLDGTGDVF. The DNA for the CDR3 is TGCGCCAGCAGCTTGGATGGGACAGGAGACGTCTTT. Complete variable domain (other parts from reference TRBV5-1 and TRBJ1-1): KAGVTQTPRYLIKTRGQQVTLSCSPISGHRSVSWYQQTPGQGLQFLFEYFSETQRNKGNFPGRFSGRQFSNSRSEMNVSTLELGDSALYLCASSLDGTGDVFGQGTRLTVV.